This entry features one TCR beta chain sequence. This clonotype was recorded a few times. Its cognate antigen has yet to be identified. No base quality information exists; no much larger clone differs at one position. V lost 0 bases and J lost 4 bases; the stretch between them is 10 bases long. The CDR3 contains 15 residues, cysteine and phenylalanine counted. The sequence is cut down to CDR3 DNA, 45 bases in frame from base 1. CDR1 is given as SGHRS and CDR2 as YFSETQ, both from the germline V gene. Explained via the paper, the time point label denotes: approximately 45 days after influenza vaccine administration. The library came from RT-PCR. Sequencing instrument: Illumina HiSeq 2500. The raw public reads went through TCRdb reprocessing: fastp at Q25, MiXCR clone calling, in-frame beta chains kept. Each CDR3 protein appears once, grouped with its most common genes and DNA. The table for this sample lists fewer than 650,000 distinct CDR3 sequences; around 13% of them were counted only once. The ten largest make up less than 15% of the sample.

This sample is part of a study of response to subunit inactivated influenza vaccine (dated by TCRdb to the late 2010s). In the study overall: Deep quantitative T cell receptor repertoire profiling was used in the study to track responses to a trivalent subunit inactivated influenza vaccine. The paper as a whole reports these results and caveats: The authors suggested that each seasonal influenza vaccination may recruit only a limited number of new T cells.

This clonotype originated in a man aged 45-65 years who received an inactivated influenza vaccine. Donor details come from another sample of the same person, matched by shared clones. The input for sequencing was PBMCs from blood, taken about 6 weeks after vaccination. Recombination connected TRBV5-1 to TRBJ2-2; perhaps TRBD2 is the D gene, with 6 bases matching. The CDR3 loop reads CASSLDGRSTGELFF. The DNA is TGCGCCAGCAGCTTGGACGGGAGAAGCACCGGGGAGCTGTTTTTT. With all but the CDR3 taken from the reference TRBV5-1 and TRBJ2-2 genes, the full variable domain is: KAGVTQTPRYLIKTRGQQVTLSCSPISGHRSVSWYQQTPGQGLQFLFEYFSETQRNKGNFPGRFSGRQFSNSRSEMNVSTLELGDSALYLCASSLDGRSTGELFFGEGSRLTVL.